These 10 T cell receptor beta chains share one sample of origin, sequenced in a study. Using its own MiXCR run on the 5' RACE reads, TCRdb lists one record per CDR3 protein. The top ten clones hold 2% to 2.5% of a sample with tens of thousands of distinct CDR3 sequences, approximately 26% of them seen once. The sorted Tregs were CD4+CD25+CD127-/low cells. The sequenced sample consisted of tumor-infiltrating Tregs sorted from the breast tumor. The receptors were sampled from a female donor with breast cancer.

This clonotype occurred a few times. The chain joins TRBV7-2 to TRBJ2-1; the match to TRBD2 covers 7 bases. This CDR3 is 14 amino acids long. The V and J ends lost 7 bases and 0 bases, in that order; junction bases with no gene match: 3. The germline V gene encodes CDR1 SGHTA and CDR2 FQGNSA. In DNA, the CDR3 is TGTGCCAGCACCGGGACTATCTCCTACAATGAGCAGTTCTTC. Protein product: CASTGTISYNEQFF.

The DNA for the CDR3 is TGTGCCAGCAGTCTTGGGGCAGGGTGGTTCTCTGGGGCCAACGTCCTGACTTTC. It codes for CASSLGAGWFSGANVLTF. V is TRBV5-4 and J is TRBJ2-6; D is possibly TRBD1 (5 bases). Trimming left V 5 bases short and J 0 bases short, with 18 bases between. The CDR3 is made up of 18 amino acids. Germline lookup yields CDR1 SGHNT and CDR2 YYREEE (reference sequence).

This clonotype was observed a handful of times. This sequence joins TRBV2 and TRBJ2-3, with a weak D call TRBD1 (6 bases). The CDR3 has 14 amino acids. Trimming removed 10 bases from V and 3 bases from J, with 17 bases in between. CDR1 and CDR2 (germline): SNHLY, FYNNEI. The DNA for the CDR3 is TGTGCCATCACAGGGCAGGGAAAAACAGATACGCAGTATTTT. Its translation is CAITGQGKTDTQYF.

A remark on this clonotype: An end of the junction does not agree with germline; a read error may underlie this. This sequence joins TRBV2 and TRBJ2-7; a weak D match, TRBD1 (6 bases). This CDR3 spans 14 amino acids. Looked up from germline, CDR1 is SNHLY and CDR2 is FYNNEI. CDR3 sequence: CTSSEPRGSYEQYF. CDR3 nucleotides: TGTACCAGCAGTGAACCCAGGGGCTCCTACGAGCAGTACTTC. Drawing the rest from reference TRBV2 and TRBJ2-7, the complete variable domain is EPEVTQTPSHQVTQMGQEVILRCVPISNHLYFYWYRQILGQKVEFLVSFYNNEISEKSEIFDDQFSVERPDGSNFTLKIRSTKLEDSAMYFCTSSEPRGSYEQYFGPGTRLTVT.

This clonotype was seen more than once but under ten times. The chain uses TRBV6-2 or TRBV6-3 and TRBJ1-6; D remains unclear. This CDR3 region has 13 residues. Trimming shortened V by 4 bases and J by 9 bases, and 10 bases separated the two germline ends. Germline V gives CDR1 MNHEY, CDR2 SVGEGT. The CDR3: CASSFDDSSPLHF. CDR3 nucleotide sequence: TGTGCCAGCAGTTTCGACGATAGTTCACCCCTCCACTTT.

CDR3 protein: CASSLYETQYF. CDR3 DNA sequence: TGTGCCAGCAGCTTATATGAGACCCAGTACTTC. The V call is TRBV7-2, the J call TRBJ2-5; D unclear. Trimming removed 2 bases from V and 5 bases from J, with 3 bases in between. The V gene's germline CDR1 is SGHTA and CDR2 FQGNSA. The CDR3 consists of 11 residues.

This clonotype came up a few times. The chain joins TRBV9 to TRBJ1-1, with D possibly being TRBD1 (6 bases). Trimming cost V 0 bases and J 0 bases, with 15 bases left between them. This CDR3 spans 17 amino acids. Germline V CDR1 and CDR2: SGDLS, YYNGEE. The CDR3 DNA sequence: TGTGCCAGCAGCGTAGGTGTGGGGGGGCCCCTGAACACTGAAGCTTTCTTT. This encodes CASSVGVGGPLNTEAFF.

Notes on this clonotype: A junction end diverges from the germline sequence, so it may reflect a read error. V gene TRBV2 combines with J gene TRBJ2-7, with TRBD1 matching 7 bases. The CDR3 spans 15 residues. In germline, CDR1 is SNHLY, CDR2 FYNNEI. The CDR3 bases are TGTGCCGGCAGTGACCCGACAGGGAGCTCCTACGAGCAGTACTTC. Its translation is CAGSDPTGSSYEQYF.

This clonotype was recorded at least ten times. V is TRBV7-2 and J is TRBJ2-7; TRBD2 matches 10 bases. The CDR3 extends over 15 amino acids. CDR1 and CDR2 (germline): SGHTA, FQGNSA. V lost 6 bases to trimming and J lost 4 bases; unmatched junction nucleotides: 9. The CDR3 DNA follows: TGTGCCAGCAGTTCCGGACTAGCGGTACGATACGAGCAGTACTTC. This translates into CASSSGLAVRYEQYF.

The genes are TRBV19 and TRBJ1-1; D is uncertain. The CDR3 covers 12 residues. Germline V gene data show CDR1 as LNHDA and CDR2 as SQIVND (reference sequence). The V end lost 6 bases, the J end lost 0 bases, and 5 bases lay between the germline ends. CDR3 amino acids: CASSKMNTEAFF. The CDR3 nucleotides are TGTGCCAGTAGCAAAATGAACACTGAAGCTTTCTTT. Looking up the rest from reference TRBV19 and TRBJ1-1 gives the full variable domain: DGGITQSPKYLFRKEGQNVTLSCEQNLNHDAMYWYRQDPGQGLRLIYYSQIVNDFQKGDIAEGYSVSREKKESFPLTVTSAQKNPTAFYLCASSKMNTEAFFGQGTRLTVV.